The clone carrying this T cell receptor beta chain was observed once. The data belong to a study of post-analysis software for immune sequencing data. Researchers reported that TCR beta cDNA libraries carried unique molecular identifiers. Some 540,000 cDNA molecules were obtained from roughly 0.93 to 9.6 million T cells. TCRdb reprocessed the PCR reads via MiXCR and lists one record per CDR3 protein. Altogether about 540,000 distinct CDR3 sequences are present, around a third being singletons, with the ten largest covering about 6%. Material: blood. The clonotype was recovered from a girl aged 2 to 17 with multiple sclerosis.

This CDR3 is CASSQAGLTGELFF. The CDR3 region has the DNA TGTGCCAGCAGCCAAGCGGGGCTCACCGGGGAGCTGTTTTTT. The V call is TRBV12-3 or TRBV12-4, the J call TRBJ2-2, with TRBD2 matching over 7 bases. The trim removed 6 bases at V and 4 bases at J, leaving 5 bases unmatched. The CDR3 spans 14 residues.